These 3 T cell receptor beta chains came from one sample sequenced in a study of spatial heterogeneity in lung cancer. The time point: sample taken at primary tumor resection. TCRdb independently ran MiXCR on the 5' RACE reads; one entry per CDR3 protein. The sample lists 10,000 to 12,000 distinct CDR3 sequences, approximately 12% occurring once. These receptors' targets are unknown. Overall study results and limits: Counts that tracked tumor mutation counts were those of expanded intratumoral alpha and beta TCRs.

The specimen comprised lung tumor tissue, sampled at surgery. Every receptor here comes from a female donor with early-stage non-small cell lung cancer.

This clonotype showed up just a few times. This chain joins TRBV6-6 and TRBJ2-2; no reliable D call. The CDR3 consists of 14 residues. Deletions cut 3 bases from V and 1 base from J, with 6 bases between. Germline CDR1 is MNHNY and CDR2 is SVGAGI (reference sequence). CDR3 DNA: TGTGCCAGCAGTTATATAGGGAACACCGGGGAGCTGTTTTTT. It translates to CASSYIGNTGELFF.

V gene TRBV10-3 combines with J gene TRBJ2-7; a possible D gene is TRBD1 (6 bases). The germline CDR1 and CDR2 sequences are ENHRY and SYGVKD. CDR3 length: 15 amino acids. The V end lost 3 bases, the J end lost 5 bases, and 17 bases lay between the germline ends. The CDR3 DNA sequence: TGTGCCATCAGTGAAGAGGCACAGGGAAGCAACGAGCAGTACTTC. This gives the protein CAISEEAQGSNEQYF.

This clonotype was seen at least ten times. This CDR3 is CASSFRGKDSLNTEAFF. CDR3 sequence (DNA): TGCGCCAGCAGCTTTCGTGGGAAGGACAGCCTGAACACTGAAGCTTTCTTT. V usage is TRBV5-1 and J usage is TRBJ1-1; a possible D gene is TRBD1 (6 bases). Trimming pared 2 bases from V and 0 bases from J, leaving 17 bases between. CDR1 is SGHRS, CDR2 YFSETQ, per germline. This CDR3 comprises 17 residues.